The source of this T cell receptor beta chain is a study of T cell responses to AZD1222 COVID-19 vaccine. Trimming stripped 0 bases from V and 9 bases from J, with 9 bases between. The CDR3 runs 13 residues. Germline V gives CDR1 SGHAT, CDR2 FQNNGV. Clones were read by immunoSEQ multiplex PCR, and TCRdb kept only the in-frame ones, dropping some. The sample lists around 170,000 clones, roughly 93% occurring once. Study results and caveats: Just six people given AZD1222 tested seropositive at baseline. The CD4 TCRs associated with vaccination extended across spike and predominated at 160-218 and 743-854. Per reports, nearly half of all spike-specific TCRs target regions that are unmutated in variants. White British ancestry dominated among donors, who included more females, and clonal diversity was possibly underestimated.

Worth noting for this clone: Antigen specificity is unknown.

The origin of this receptor is an adult in good health. V is TRBV11-2 and J is TRBJ2-4; D is unclear. This sample comprised peripheral blood, obtained on day 0 of AZD1222 vaccination. In DNA, the CDR3 is TGTGCCAGCAGCTTAGATGGGGATGGCATTCAGTACTTC. It is translated as CASSLDGDGIQYF.